This TCR beta chain is drawn from a study of regulatory T cells in long-lasting Graves disease. The V gene's germline CDR1 is LNHDA and CDR2 SQIVND (reference sequence). V shed 5 bases and J shed 0 bases, with 5 bases lying between them. The CDR3 contains 13 residues. Arm-PCR of CDR3 regions with iRepertoire HTBI primers generated TCR beta libraries. TCRdb re-called the multiplex PCR reads with MiXCR, one entry per CDR3 protein. The sample has 520,000 or so distinct CDR3 sequences, about 12% seen once. This clonotype was counted between two and nine times. Time point indicated: newly diagnosed GD, antithyroid drugs for less than 3 months. Following extraction of RNA from PBMCs, that RNA was used to make the TCR library. Per American Thyroid Association guidelines, Graves' disease was diagnosed. These sequences were also reported in another study, on T cells in Graves' hyperthyroidism and ophthalmopathy. That source adds: Most thyroid-expanded clonotypes above 0.001 were also found in blood.

Sequenced material: peripheral blood mononuclear cells (PBMCs), taken at new diagnosis, from a patient treated with antithyroid drugs. The rearrangement uses TRBV19 and TRBJ1-5; D remains unclear. The origin of this receptor is a woman in her twenties or thirties with Graves disease. The CDR3 loop is CASSVRSNQPQHF. The CDR3, as DNA: TGTGCCAGTAGTGTGCGTAGCAATCAGCCCCAGCATTTT.